This TCR beta chain is drawn from a study of beta chain features in type 1 diabetes. Points on this clone: Its antigen is not known.

Points from the study as a whole: Type 1 diabetes patients showed a moderate but significant shortening of TCRB CDR3s in all four CD4+ subsets. Within patients, naive, central memory and Treg TCRB repertoires seemed more similar than within healthy donors. In these data, an HLA type influence on TCRB rearrangement remained unresolved.

As every portion of the isolated RNA was reverse transcribed, the sequencing read expressed TCRB transcripts. Measured with immunoSEQ multiplex PCR; TCRdb has only the in-frame clones, and not every one. There are a few hundred thousand clones in the sample; around 9.9% occur only once, and around 0.017% lies in the top ten. V lost 4 bases and J lost 4; bases outside the gene matches: 4. Germline V gene lookup returns CDR1 SGHRS and CDR2 YFSETQ. The CDR3 totals 14 residues. Sorted CD4+ subsets: naive, central memory, regulatory, stem cell-like memory (CD45RO/CCR7/CD25/CD127/CD95/CD27 panel). Sorting gave populations that all exceeded 98% purity.

J is TRBJ1-4 and V is TRBV5-1; TRBD1 matches at 7 bases. This sequence was found in a man younger than 40 with type 1 diabetes. Sequenced sample: naive CD4+ T cells from blood. The chain's CDR3 is CASSPGTDNEKLFF. CDR3 DNA: TGCGCCAGCAGCCCCGGGACAGATAATGAAAAACTGTTTTTT.